The 7 T cell receptor beta chains listed next were all sequenced from one sample in a study of blood T cell repertoires in COVID-19. Generated by immunoSEQ multiplex PCR, the TCRdb table keeps only in-frame clones and is missing some. The sample has some 68,000 clones, 85% to 90% seen once. The sequencing sample was made of peripheral blood. These receptors came from a man aged 50 to 59 with active COVID-19.

This clone was seen once. The chain couples TRBV19 to TRBJ1-2; 9 nucleotides agree with TRBD1. The germline gives CDR1 LNHDA, CDR2 SQIVND (reference sequence). This CDR3 contains 16 residues. J lost 1 base, V lost 7 bases, and 10 bases had no gene match. The DNA for the CDR3 is TGTGCCAGTACCCCGGGACAGGGAGGGCTTAACTATGGCTACACCTTC. Residues: CASTPGQGGLNYGYTF.

The rearrangement uses TRBV5-8 and TRBJ1-4, with no clear D. V dropped 1 base and J dropped 7 bases, with 14 bases sitting between them. From germline, CDR1 is SGHTS and CDR2 YDEGEE. The CDR3 loop spans 15 amino acids. The CDR3 protein is CASSLFGFLSEKLFF. Written as DNA, the CDR3 is TGTGCCAGCAGCTTGTTCGGTTTCTTAAGTGAAAAACTGTTTTTT.

This sequence joins TRBV12-3 or TRBV12-4 and TRBJ2-3; D remains ambiguous. V dropped 5 bases and J dropped 8 bases, with 11 bases sitting between them. This CDR3 has 12 amino acids. CDR3: CASSPSSGTQYF. In nucleotides, the CDR3 is TGTGCCAGCAGTCCAAGCTCGGGTACGCAGTATTTT.

The chain recombines TRBV3-1 (or the pseudogene TRBV3-2) with TRBJ2-7; D perhaps matches TRBD1 (6 bases). The V gene lost 3 bases and the J gene lost 7 bases, with 13 bases spanning the gap. CDR1 and CDR2 from the germline V gene are LGHDT and YNNKEL (reference sequence). There are 13 residues in the CDR3. DNA for the CDR3: TGTGCCAGCAGCCAGCTCAGGGGCCTTGAGCAGTACTTC. Its translation: CASSQLRGLEQYF.

V is TRBV20-1 and J is TRBJ1-2, with D possibly being TRBD1 (5 bases). The CDR3 is 13 residues long. Germline V gene data show CDR1 as DFQATT and CDR2 as SNEGSKA (reference sequence). Between the trimmed V and J ends, which lost 3 bases and 8 bases, there was a span of 16 bases. The CDR3: CSASPGQGRGYTF. The CDR3, as DNA: TGCAGTGCTAGTCCCGGGCAGGGAAGAGGCTACACCTTC.

This clone was observed a handful of times. In nucleotides, the CDR3 is TGTGCCAGCAGACGAGGACTAGCGGGGGATAATGAGCAGTTCTTC. Protein product: CASRRGLAGDNEQFF. This rearrangement joins TRBV6-5 to TRBJ2-1; 13 bases align to TRBD2. Germline V gene data show CDR1 as MNHEY and CDR2 as SVGAGI. V gave up 6 bases and J gave up 7 bases; unmatched junction bases: 6. The CDR3 runs 15 residues.

This clone was detected only a few times. V is TRBV5-5 and J is TRBJ1-5, with D unclear. The CDR3 has 14 amino acids. The V gene's germline CDR1 is SGHKS and CDR2 YYEKEE (reference sequence). V dropped 2 bases and J dropped 0 bases, with 6 bases sitting between them. In nucleotides, the CDR3 is TGTGCCAGCAGCTTTACAGATAGCAATCAGCCCCAGCATTTT. It codes for CASSFTDSNQPQHF.